The 20 T cell receptor beta chains reported below all come from one sample, sequenced in a study of post-analysis software for immune sequencing data. Built from TCR beta cDNA, the libraries had unique molecular identifiers in them. TCRdb used MiXCR to reprocess the PCR reads, holding one entry per CDR3 protein. There are hundreds of thousands of distinct CDR3 sequences in the sample; less than 35% occur only once, and around 0.55% lies in the top ten. Their antigens are not known. Study-wide results and caveats: Patients had higher frequencies than controls of about 5 TRBV segments, including TRBV5-6, TRBV5-1 and TRBV20-1.

Sequencing was performed on blood. The receptors were gathered from a girl between 5 and 17 years old with multiple sclerosis.

The sample holds a few counts of this clonotype. The rearrangement uses TRBV18 and TRBJ2-7; D might be TRBD2 (5 bases). Per the germline V gene, CDR1 is KGHSH and CDR2 is LQKENI. The CDR3 totals 16 residues. V lost 6 bases, J lost 3 bases, and 21 bases lay in between. CDR3 in amino acids: CASSEGVNSGGYEQYF. The CDR3 bases are TGTGCCAGCTCCGAGGGAGTCAACAGTGGAGGCTACGAGCAGTACTTC.

The CDR3 reads CASRTAGGPYNEQFF. The CDR3 DNA is TGTGCCAGCAGAACAGCGGGAGGGCCGTACAATGAGCAGTTCTTC. The chain links TRBV12-3 or TRBV12-4 to TRBJ2-1, with 10 bases matching TRBD2. V shed 6 bases, J shed 4 bases, and the junction held 6 bases outside the gene matches. The CDR3 runs to 15 residues.

The J gene is TRBJ2-5, the V gene TRBV7-2, with D possibly being TRBD2 (5 bases). Looked up from germline, CDR1 is SGHTA and CDR2 is FQGNSA. The V end lost 1 base, the J end lost 3 bases, and 12 bases lay between the germline ends. The CDR3 contains 15 residues. The CDR3 sequence: CASSLEIRTEETQYF. The CDR3 region has the DNA TGTGCCAGCAGCTTAGAAATTAGGACTGAAGAGACCCAGTACTTC.

V gene TRBV12-3 or TRBV12-4 combines with J gene TRBJ2-3, with D hard to call. The CDR3 is made up of 15 amino acids. V lost 2 bases and J 3 bases, leaving 12 bases between the germline ends. The CDR3 loop is CASSLIGLGTDTQYF. DNA of the CDR3: TGTGCCAGCAGTTTAATAGGGTTGGGGACAGATACGCAGTATTTT.

CDR3 loop: CASREGKLTEAFF. DNA for the CDR3: TGTGCCAGCAGGGAGGGGAAGCTCACTGAAGCTTTCTTT. The chain uses TRBV28 and TRBJ1-1, with D possibly TRBD1 on 5 matching bases. Germline V gives CDR1 MDHEN, CDR2 SYDVKM. V dropped 6 bases and J dropped 4 bases, with 12 bases sitting between them. The CDR3 is 13 residues long.

In this sample, this clonotype turned up a few times. The chain employs TRBV6-6 and TRBJ1-2; no reliable D call. The V end lost 11 bases, the J end lost 2 bases, and 12 bases lay between the germline ends. Germline CDR1 is MNHNY and CDR2 is SVGAGI (reference sequence). CDR3 length: 12 amino acids. CDR3 DNA sequence: TGTGCCGCAAGCCAGGAGAACTATGGCTACACCTTC. It encodes CAASQENYGYTF.

A few counts support this clonotype. V is TRBV7-2 and J is TRBJ2-5; 10 positions match TRBD1. The germline gives CDR1 SGHTA, CDR2 FQGNSA. The CDR3 covers 16 residues. Trimming at V came to 4 bases and at J to 2 bases, leaving 7 bases not matched to a gene. The CDR3 sequence: CASSSGQGEIQETQYF. The DNA of the CDR3 is TGTGCCAGCAGCTCTGGACAGGGGGAGATTCAAGAGACCCAGTACTTC.

The rearrangement uses TRBV15 and TRBJ1-2; 8 bases fit TRBD1. V was clipped by 1 base and J by 0 bases; unmatched bases: 7. This CDR3 contains 17 residues. The germline V gene has CDR1 LNHNV and CDR2 YYDKDF (reference sequence). In DNA form, the CDR3 reads TGTGCCACCAGCAGAGGCAGGGGGCAAAAGGCTAACTATGGCTACACCTTC. This sequence encodes CATSRGRGQKANYGYTF.

In its sample, this clonotype was seen a few times. This rearrangement joins TRBV4-3 to TRBJ2-1; D ambiguous. The CDR3 consists of 15 residues. Germline V CDR1 and CDR2: LGHNA, YSLEER. V was clipped by 3 bases and J by 0 bases, with 9 bases between them. The chain's CDR3 is CASSQAYSSYNEQFF. CDR3 in DNA: TGCGCCAGCAGCCAGGCATATAGCTCCTACAATGAGCAGTTCTTC.

This clonotype was seen repeatedly, ten times or more. This chain joins TRBV12-3 or TRBV12-4 and TRBJ1-5, with TRBD1 as a possible D gene (6 bases). This CDR3 spans 14 amino acids. V lost 4 bases to trimming and J lost 1 base, with 8 bases between them. In DNA form, the CDR3 reads TGTGCCAGCAGTTGGGGGGCGAGCAATCAGCCCCAGCATTTT. It encodes CASSWGASNQPQHF.

The genes are TRBV28 and TRBJ2-3; the D gene is possibly TRBD2 (6 bases). V was trimmed by 4 bases and J by 6 bases, leaving 20 bases between them. This CDR3 is 16 amino acids long. Germline V gene data show CDR1 as MDHEN and CDR2 as SYDVKM. CDR3 nucleotides: TGTGCCAGCAGTTCCCTCGGGACTCAAATTTCCGATACGCAGTATTTT. Translation gives CASSSLGTQISDTQYF.

V usage is TRBV27 and J usage is TRBJ1-2; D call uncertain. V lost 0 bases to trimming and J lost 2 bases, with 10 bases between them. The CDR3 is made up of 15 amino acids. Per germline, CDR1 MNHEY and CDR2 SMNVEV (reference sequence). Here the CDR3 DNA reads TGTGCCAGCAGTTTATCGCAGGCAACAAACTATGGCTACACCTTC. This encodes CASSLSQATNYGYTF.

This clonotype appeared a single time. As the CDR3 is not closed by the conserved phenylalanine or tryptophan, this likely results from a read error. The chain has TRBV5-1 and TRBJ2-7; perhaps TRBD1 as D (5 bases). CDR3 size: 13 residues. Trimming pared 6 bases from V and 0 bases from J, leaving 10 bases between. Germline V lookup: CDR1 SGHRS, CDR2 YFSETQ. Here the CDR3 reads CASTSTASYEQYC. The CDR3 DNA follows: TGCGCCAGCACTTCGACAGCCTCCTACGAGCAGTACTGC.

This clonotype appeared a few times. The chain carries TRBV20-1 and TRBJ2-3; a possible D gene is TRBD2 (5 bases). The germline CDR1 and CDR2 sequences are DFQATT and SNEGSKA (reference sequence). The CDR3 spans 15 residues. V was cut by 3 bases and J by 2 bases, with 15 bases left in between. The DNA of the CDR3 is TGCAGTGCTAGTTCGTTTCGCGGGTTCACAGATACGCAGTATTTT. Its translation is CSASSFRGFTDTQYF.

This clonotype occurred a few times. The junction differs from germline at one of its ends, possibly a read error. The gene calls are TRBV20-1 and TRBJ1-4, with D maybe TRBD1 (5 bases). This CDR3 is built from 12 residues. CDR1 and CDR2 (germline): DFQATT, SNEGSKA (reference sequence). The chain's CDR3 is CSVRQPSEKLFF. CDR3 sequence (DNA): TGCAGTGTTAGACAGCCCAGTGAAAAACTGTTTTTT.

The chain links TRBV6-5 to TRBJ2-3, with TRBD2 identical over 12 bases. The CDR3 sequence is 15 residues long. Germline trimming cut 6 bases from V and 5 bases from J; bases unmatched to any gene: 6. In germline, CDR1 is MNHEY, CDR2 SVGAGI. CDR3 sequence: CASSMTSGGIDTQYF. In DNA form, the CDR3 reads TGTGCCAGCAGCATGACTAGCGGGGGTATAGATACGCAGTATTTT.

This rearrangement joins TRBV7-2 to TRBJ2-3, with D perhaps TRBD1 or TRBD2 (5 bases each). The V gene lost 1 base and the J gene lost 11 bases, with 13 bases spanning the gap. This CDR3 spans 13 amino acids. CDR1 and CDR2 (germline): SGHTA, FQGNSA. The chain's CDR3 is CASSLGLGRGQYF. CDR3 nucleotides: TGTGCCAGCAGCTTAGGATTGGGACGGGGGCAGTATTTT.

This clonotype occurred a few times. This chain links TRBV11-2 with TRBJ2-7; 8 bases map to TRBD1. V dropped 5 bases and J dropped 0; count of bases not matched to a gene: 6. There are 15 residues in the CDR3. Germline loops: CDR1 SGHAT, CDR2 FQNNGV. The CDR3 sequence: CASSARTGHSYEQYF. DNA for the CDR3: TGTGCCAGCAGCGCGCGGACAGGGCACTCCTACGAGCAGTACTTC.

For this clonotype: One end of the junction is discordant with germline, which a read error may explain. This chain connects TRBV7-2 to TRBJ2-4, with 12 bases lining up with TRBD2. The germline V gene has CDR1 SGHTA and CDR2 FQGNSA. The CDR3 is 20 amino acids. CDR3: CAGSSQTGLRLAGAPEEQYF. The DNA for the CDR3 is TGTGCCGGCAGCTCCCAGACAGGCTTGAGACTAGCGGGGGCCCCGGAGGAGCAGTACTTC.

The chain uses TRBV18 and TRBJ2-6; D unclear. Trimming left V 6 bases short and J 0 bases short, with 18 bases between. This CDR3 is 18 amino acids long. Germline loops: CDR1 KGHSH, CDR2 LQKENI. CDR3 in amino acids: CASSYQVVAPSGANVLTF. The CDR3 DNA follows: TGTGCCAGCTCGTACCAAGTGGTCGCGCCCTCTGGGGCCAACGTCCTGACTTTC.